A selection of T cell receptor beta chains follows, all from one sample in a study of neurological immune-mediated disorders. TCRdb itself ran the 5' RACE reads through MiXCR, one entry per CDR3 protein. The sample shows some 34,000 distinct CDR3 sequences, around 1.5% of them seen only once. Sequenced: PBMCs. Receptors originate from a woman aged 25 to 45 with multiple sclerosis. Both conserved end residues are part of each CDR3. The D gene is left open where the match is weak. Clone size is stated in some rows and not others, as once, few, many or a class when expanded.

cdr3_aa | cdr3_nt | v_call | d_call | clone_size | j_call
CASSFFWASGGQGDTQYF | TGTGCCAGCAGTTTTTTCTGGGCTAGCGGGGGTCAGGGAGATACGCAGTATTTT | TRBV12-3/TRBV12-4 | TRBD2 | many | TRBJ2-3
CASSRQGPINQPQHF | TGTGCCAGCAGCCGACAGGGACCTATCAATCAGCCCCAGCATTTT | TRBV7-8 | TRBD1 | many | TRBJ1-5
CASSLLGRGEQYF | TGTGCCAGCAGCTTATTGGGACGGGGCGAGCAGTACTTC | TRBV7-2 | NA | many | TRBJ2-7
CASSSRALYGYTF | TGTGCCAGCAGCTCCAGAGCGCTCTATGGCTACACCTTC | TRBV7-2 | NA | many | TRBJ1-2
CASSVYGGRQALEETQYF | TGTGCCAGCAGCGTATATGGGGGTAGGCAGGCCCTAGAAGAGACCCAGTACTTC | TRBV5-6 | NA | many | TRBJ2-5
CASSEVGTGHRGELFF | TGTGCCAGCAGTGAAGTGGGGACCGGTCACCGCGGGGAGCTGTTTTTT | TRBV2 | NA | many | TRBJ2-2
CSAKSGLNTEAFF | TGCAGTGCTAAGTCAGGATTAAACACTGAAGCTTTCTTT | TRBV20-1 | NA | many | TRBJ1-1
CASSVDEGSPLHF | TGTGCCAGCAGCGTAGATGAGGGATCACCCCTCCACTTT | TRBV9 | NA | many | TRBJ1-6
CASSLRSDEQFF | TGCGCCAGCAGCCTACGCAGCGATGAGCAGTTCTTC | TRBV5-1 | NA | many | TRBJ2-1
CASSRTGGNSYGYTF | TGTGCCAGCAGTAGGACAGGGGGCAACAGCTATGGCTACACCTTC | TRBV12-3/TRBV12-4 | TRBD1 | many | TRBJ1-2
CASSPGTGISPLHF | TGTGCCAGCAGCCCCGGGACAGGGATTTCACCCCTCCACTTT | TRBV11-2 | TRBD1 | many | TRBJ1-6
CAISDPGRTLRGYTF | TGTGCCATCAGTGACCCGGGACGCACCCTTAGGGGCTACACCTTC | TRBV10-3 | NA | many | TRBJ1-2
CASSLSGQTHNQPQHF | TGTGCCAGCAGTTTATCGGGACAGACACATAATCAGCCCCAGCATTTT | TRBV27 | TRBD1 | many | TRBJ1-5
CSAVEYGYTF | TGCAGTGCCGTGGAGTATGGCTACACCTTC | TRBV20-1 | NA | many | TRBJ1-2
CASSEQFGVGSPLHF | TGTGCCAGCAGCGAACAGTTCGGAGTTGGATCACCCCTCCACTTT | TRBV5-5 | NA | many | TRBJ1-6
CASSLVVGSQPQHF | TGCGCCAGCAGCTTGGTGGTAGGGAGTCAGCCCCAGCATTTT | TRBV5-1 | NA | many | TRBJ1-5
CASSSSSGGQYIQYF | TGTGCCAGCAGCTCGTCTAGCGGGGGGCAGTACATTCAGTACTTC | TRBV7-2 | TRBD2 | NA | TRBJ2-4